This TCR beta chain came from a study of early T cells in non-severe SARS-CoV-2 infection. MiXCR was run by TCRdb on the 5' RACE reads, yielding one entry per CDR3 protein. This table has over 30,000 distinct CDR3 sequences, roughly 6% appearing once. Per germline, CDR1 MNHEY and CDR2 SMNVEV (reference sequence). The CDR3 runs 14 residues. J gave up 4 bases and V 5 bases, and 7 bases lay outside the gene matches. On this clonotype: A much larger clone differs by one base, so this may be a read error.

The receptor was derived from an adult who was a healthcare worker with PCR-confirmed SARS-CoV-2 infection or an uninfected control (not recorded which). This chain uses TRBV27 with TRBJ2-7; 8 bases agree with TRBD1. Sequencing was performed on whole blood. CDR3 DNA sequence: TGTGCCAGCAGTCGACCGGGACAGGCTTACGAGCAGTACTTC. As protein: CASSRPGQAYEQYF.